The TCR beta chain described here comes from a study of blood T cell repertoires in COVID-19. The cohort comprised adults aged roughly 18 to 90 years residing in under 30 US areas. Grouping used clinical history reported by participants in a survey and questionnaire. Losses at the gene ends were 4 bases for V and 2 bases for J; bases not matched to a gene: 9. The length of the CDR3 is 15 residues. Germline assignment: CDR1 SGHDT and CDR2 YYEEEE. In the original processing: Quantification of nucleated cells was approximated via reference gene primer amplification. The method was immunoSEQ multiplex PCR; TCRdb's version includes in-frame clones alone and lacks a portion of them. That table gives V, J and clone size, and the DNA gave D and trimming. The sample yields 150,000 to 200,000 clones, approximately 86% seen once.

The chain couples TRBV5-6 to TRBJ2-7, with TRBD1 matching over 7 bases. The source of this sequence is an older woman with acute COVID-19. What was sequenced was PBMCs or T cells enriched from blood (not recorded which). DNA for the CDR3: TGTGCCAGCAGCCGAGGGGGCCACAGGGCCTACGAGCAGTACTTC. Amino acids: CASSRGGHRAYEQYF.